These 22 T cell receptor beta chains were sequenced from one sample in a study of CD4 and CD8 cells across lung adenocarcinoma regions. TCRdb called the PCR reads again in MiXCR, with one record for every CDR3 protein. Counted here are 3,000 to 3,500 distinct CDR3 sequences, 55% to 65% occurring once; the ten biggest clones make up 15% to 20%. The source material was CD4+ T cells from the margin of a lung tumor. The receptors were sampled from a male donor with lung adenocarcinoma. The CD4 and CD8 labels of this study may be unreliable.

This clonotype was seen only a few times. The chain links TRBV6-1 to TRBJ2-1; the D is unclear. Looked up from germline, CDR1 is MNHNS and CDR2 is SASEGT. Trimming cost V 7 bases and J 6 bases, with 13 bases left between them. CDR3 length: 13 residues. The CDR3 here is CASTPWSPNEQFF. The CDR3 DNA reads TGTGCCAGCACCCCGTGGTCCCCCAATGAGCAGTTCTTC.

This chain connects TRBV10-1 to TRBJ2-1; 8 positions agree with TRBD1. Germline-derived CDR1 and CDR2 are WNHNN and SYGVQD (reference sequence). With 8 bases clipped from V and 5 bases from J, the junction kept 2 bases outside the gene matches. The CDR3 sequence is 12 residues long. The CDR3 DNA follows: TGCGCCAGCCAGGGGGCCAACAATGAGCAGTTCTTC. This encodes CASQGANNEQFF.

The CDR3 loop is CASTAYWSTDTQYF. As DNA, the CDR3 is TGTGCCAGCACGGCGTATTGGAGCACAGATACGCAGTATTTT. The V gene is TRBV6-1, the J gene TRBJ2-3; D is uncertain. Germline V gives CDR1 MNHNS, CDR2 SASEGT. This CDR3 spans 14 amino acids. V was pared by 7 bases and J by 0 bases, with 11 bases between.

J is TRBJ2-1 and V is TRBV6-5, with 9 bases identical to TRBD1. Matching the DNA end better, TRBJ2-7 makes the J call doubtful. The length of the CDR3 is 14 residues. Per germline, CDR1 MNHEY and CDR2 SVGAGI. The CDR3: CASSSRDRVHEQYF. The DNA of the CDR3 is TGTGCCAGCAGTTCCCGGGACAGGGTGCACGAGCAGTACTTC.

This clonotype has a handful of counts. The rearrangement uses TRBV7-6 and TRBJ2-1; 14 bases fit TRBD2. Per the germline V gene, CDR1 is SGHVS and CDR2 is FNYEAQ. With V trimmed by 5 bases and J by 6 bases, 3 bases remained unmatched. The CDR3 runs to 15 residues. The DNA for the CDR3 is TGTGCCAGCAGCAAGACTAGCGGGAGGGGCAATGAGCAGTTCTTC. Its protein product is CASSKTSGRGNEQFF.

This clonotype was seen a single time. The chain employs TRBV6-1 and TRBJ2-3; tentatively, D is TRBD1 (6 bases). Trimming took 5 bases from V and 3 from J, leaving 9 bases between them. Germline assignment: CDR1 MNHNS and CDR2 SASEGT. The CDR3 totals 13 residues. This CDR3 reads CASSRRGTDTQYF. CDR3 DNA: TGTGCCAGCAGTCGCAGGGGAACAGATACGCAGTATTTT.

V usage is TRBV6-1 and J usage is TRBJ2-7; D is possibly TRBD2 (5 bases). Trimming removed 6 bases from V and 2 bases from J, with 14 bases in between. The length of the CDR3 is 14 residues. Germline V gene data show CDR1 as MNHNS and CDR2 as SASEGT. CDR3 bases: TGTGCCAGCAGCCGCACAGCGGTGCCCTACGAGCAGTACTTC. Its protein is CASSRTAVPYEQYF.

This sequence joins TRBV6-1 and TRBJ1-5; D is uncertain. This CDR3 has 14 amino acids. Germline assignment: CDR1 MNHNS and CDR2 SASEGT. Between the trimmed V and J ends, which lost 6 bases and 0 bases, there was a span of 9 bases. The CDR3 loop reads CASRTANSNQPQHF. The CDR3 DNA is TGTGCCAGCAGGACGGCAAATAGCAATCAGCCCCAGCATTTT.

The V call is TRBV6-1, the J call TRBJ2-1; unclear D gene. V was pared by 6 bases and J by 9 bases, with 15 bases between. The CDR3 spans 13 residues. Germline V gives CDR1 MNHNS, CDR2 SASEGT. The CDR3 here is CASSSTPAIEQFF. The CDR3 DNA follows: TGTGCCAGCAGCTCGACTCCAGCGATTGAGCAGTTCTTC.

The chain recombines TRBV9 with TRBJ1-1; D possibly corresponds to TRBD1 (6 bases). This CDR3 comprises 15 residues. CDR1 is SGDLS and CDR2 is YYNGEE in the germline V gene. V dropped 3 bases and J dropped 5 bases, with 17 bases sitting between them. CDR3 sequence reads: CASSAGGGGQTEAFF. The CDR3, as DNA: TGTGCCAGCAGCGCCGGGGGTGGGGGGCAAACTGAAGCTTTCTTT.

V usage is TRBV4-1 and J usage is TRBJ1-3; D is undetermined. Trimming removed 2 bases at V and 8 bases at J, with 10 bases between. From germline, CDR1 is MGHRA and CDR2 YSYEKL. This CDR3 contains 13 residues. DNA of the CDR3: TGCGCCAGCAGCCAATTAGATGGCGACACCATATATTTT. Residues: CASSQLDGDTIYF.

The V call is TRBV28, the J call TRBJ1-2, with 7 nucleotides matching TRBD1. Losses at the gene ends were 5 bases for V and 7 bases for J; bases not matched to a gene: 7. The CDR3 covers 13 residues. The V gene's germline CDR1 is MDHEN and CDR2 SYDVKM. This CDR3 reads CASSLTGDSGYTF. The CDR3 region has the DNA TGTGCCAGCAGTCTTACAGGGGACTCTGGCTACACCTTC.

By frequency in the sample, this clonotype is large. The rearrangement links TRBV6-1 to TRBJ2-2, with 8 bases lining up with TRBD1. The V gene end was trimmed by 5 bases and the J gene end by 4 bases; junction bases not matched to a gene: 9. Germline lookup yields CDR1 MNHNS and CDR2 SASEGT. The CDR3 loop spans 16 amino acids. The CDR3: CASSLGQGKSTGELFF. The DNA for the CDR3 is TGTGCCAGCAGTCTAGGACAGGGAAAAAGCACCGGGGAGCTGTTTTTT.

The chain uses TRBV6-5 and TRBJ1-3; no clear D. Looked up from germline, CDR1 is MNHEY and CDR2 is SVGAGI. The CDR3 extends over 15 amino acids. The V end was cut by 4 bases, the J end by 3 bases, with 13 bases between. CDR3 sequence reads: CASSSDNLGGNTIYF. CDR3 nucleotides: TGTGCCAGCAGTTCAGACAATTTGGGTGGAAACACCATATATTTT.

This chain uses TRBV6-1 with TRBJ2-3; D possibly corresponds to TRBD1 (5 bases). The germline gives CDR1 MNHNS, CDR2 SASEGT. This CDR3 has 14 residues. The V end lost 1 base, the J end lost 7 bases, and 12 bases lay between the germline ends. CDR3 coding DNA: TGTGCCAGCAGTGAAGGCCCAGGGCCAAATACGCAGTATTTT. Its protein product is CASSEGPGPNTQYF.

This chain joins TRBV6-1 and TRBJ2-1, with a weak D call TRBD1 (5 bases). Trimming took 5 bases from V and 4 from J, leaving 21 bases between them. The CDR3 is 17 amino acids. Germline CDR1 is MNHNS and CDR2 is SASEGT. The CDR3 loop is CASSRPFQGSRYNEQFF. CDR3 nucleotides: TGTGCCAGCAGTCGACCTTTTCAGGGCAGCCGGTACAATGAGCAGTTCTTC.

CDR3 DNA: TGTGCCAGCAGGAGCTGGAATGGGGCTGAAGCTTTCTTT. It is translated as CASRSWNGAEAFF. The chain is built from TRBV6-1 and TRBJ1-1; D not certain. Germline V CDR1 and CDR2: MNHNS, SASEGT. The ends were cut back, 6 bases at V and 6 bases at J, with 14 bases in the middle. CDR3 length: 13 residues.

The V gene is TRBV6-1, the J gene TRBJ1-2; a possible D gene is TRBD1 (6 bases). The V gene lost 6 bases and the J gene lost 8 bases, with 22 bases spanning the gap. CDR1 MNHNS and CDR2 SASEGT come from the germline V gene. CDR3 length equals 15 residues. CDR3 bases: TGTGCCAGCAGAGCAACTCTACAGGGCAGGCACGGCTACACCTTC. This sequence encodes CASRATLQGRHGYTF.

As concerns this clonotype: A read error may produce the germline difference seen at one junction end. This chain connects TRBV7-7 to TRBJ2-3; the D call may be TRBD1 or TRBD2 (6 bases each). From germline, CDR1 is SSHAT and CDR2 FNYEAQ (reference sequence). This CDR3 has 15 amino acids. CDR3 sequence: CASSLVGGASDTQYF. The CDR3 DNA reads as TGTGCTAGCAGCTTAGTGGGGGGCGCATCGGATACGCAGTATTTT.

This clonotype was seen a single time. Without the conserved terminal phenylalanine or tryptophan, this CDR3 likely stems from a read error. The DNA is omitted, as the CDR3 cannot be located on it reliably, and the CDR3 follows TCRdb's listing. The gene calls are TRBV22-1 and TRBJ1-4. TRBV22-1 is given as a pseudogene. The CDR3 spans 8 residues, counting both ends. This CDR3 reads CPGIGRAH.

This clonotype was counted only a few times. In DNA form, the CDR3 reads TGTGCCAGCAGCCCTAGCTTAGGGTCCTACAATGAGCAGTTCTTC. This encodes CASSPSLGSYNEQFF. The rearrangement uses TRBV7-3 and TRBJ2-1, with D perhaps matching TRBD2 (5 bases). V lost 5 bases to trimming and J lost 1 base, with 12 bases between them. The CDR3 consists of 15 residues. Germline V lookup: CDR1 SGHTA, CDR2 FQGTGA.

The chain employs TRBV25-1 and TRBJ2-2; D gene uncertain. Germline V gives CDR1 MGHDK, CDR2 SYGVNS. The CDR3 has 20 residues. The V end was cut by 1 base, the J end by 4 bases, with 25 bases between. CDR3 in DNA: TGTGCCAGCAGTGAATTGGAGCTCTGGGGTAGGGCAACGGGCACCGGGGAGCTGTTTTTT. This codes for CASSELELWGRATGTGELFF.